These 28 T cell receptor beta chains were sequenced from one sample in a study of T cells after yellow fever vaccination. One entry per CDR3 protein results from TCRdb running MiXCR on the 5' RACE reads. The profile shows a few hundred thousand distinct CDR3 sequences, around 7.3% of them singletons. Material: PBMCs, obtained roughly 47 days after the first yellow fever vaccination. Source of these receptors: a man between 18 and 29 years old who received the YFV17D yellow fever vaccine.

This clonotype was counted only a few times. The junction shows a germline mismatch at one end, possibly a read error. The chain recombines TRBV10-2 with TRBJ2-1; D possibly corresponds to TRBD2 (5 bases). Germline V gene lookup returns CDR1 WSHSY and CDR2 SAAADI. The CDR3 loop spans 16 amino acids. This CDR3 is CASSESRGSTYDEQFF. Written as DNA, the CDR3 is TGCGCCAGCAGTGAGAGCCGCGGGTCTACCTACGATGAGCAGTTCTTC.

This chain joins TRBV28 and TRBJ2-3; D unresolved. This CDR3 has 16 residues. V was shortened by 5 bases and J by 9 bases, with 24 bases between the two germline ends. CDR1 is MDHEN, CDR2 SYDVKM, per germline. This CDR3 is CASSDLVVDTIDTQYF. In DNA form, the CDR3 reads TGTGCCAGCAGTGATTTAGTAGTGGATACCATCGACACGCAGTATTTT. Full variable domain (outside the CDR3, taken from reference TRBV28 and TRBJ2-3): DVKVTQSSRYLVKRTGEKVFLECVQDMDHENMFWYRQDPGLGLRLIYFSYDVKMKEKGDIPEGYSVSREKKERFSLILESASTNQTSMYLCASSDLVVDTIDTQYFGPGTRLTVL.

The chain is built from TRBV4-2 and TRBJ1-5, with D tentatively TRBD1 (5 bases). Germline V gene sequence: CDR1 LGHNA, CDR2 YNFKEQ. This CDR3 spans 17 amino acids. Trimming cost V 0 bases and J 3 bases, with 15 bases left between them. The CDR3 here is CASSQDYQQVSNQPQHF. DNA of the CDR3: TGTGCCAGCAGCCAAGATTATCAACAGGTCTCCAATCAGCCCCAGCATTTT.

This clonotype was detected only a few times. V usage is TRBV6-1 and J usage is TRBJ1-5; TRBD1 agrees at 7 bases. Germline V CDR1 and CDR2: MNHNS, SASEGT. The CDR3 is 15 amino acids. V trimming: 2 bases; J trimming: 4 bases; junction bases outside the gene matches: 5. CDR3: CASSERGQPNQPQHF. The CDR3, as DNA: TGTGCCAGCAGTGAAAGGGGGCAACCTAATCAGCCCCAGCATTTT.

This clonotype was seen repeatedly, ten times or more. V is TRBV7-2 and J is TRBJ2-2; D is unresolved. V was shortened by 3 bases and J by 0 bases, with 8 bases between the two germline ends. The CDR3 loop spans 15 amino acids. CDR1 and CDR2 (germline): SGHTA, FQGNSA. The chain's CDR3 is CASSLQSANTGELFF. The CDR3 nucleotides are TGTGCCAGCAGCTTGCAGAGCGCGAACACCGGGGAGCTGTTTTTT. The full variable domain, completed using reference TRBV7-2 and TRBJ2-2, is GAGVSQSPSNKVTEKGKDVELRCDPISGHTALYWYRQSLGQGLEFLIYFQGNSAPDKSGLPSDRFSAERTGGSVSTLTIQRTQQEDSAVYLCASSLQSANTGELFFGEGSRLTVL.

The chain combines TRBV7-2 with TRBJ2-2; D is unresolved. Trimming removed 2 bases from V and 0 bases from J, with 4 bases in between. The CDR3 is 14 residues long. Germline loops: CDR1 SGHTA, CDR2 FQGNSA. CDR3 in amino acids: CASSLIANTGELFF. The CDR3 DNA is TGTGCCAGCAGCTTAATTGCGAACACCGGGGAGCTGTTTTTT. Full variable domain (missing parts from reference TRBV7-2 and TRBJ2-2): GAGVSQSPSNKVTEKGKDVELRCDPISGHTALYWYRQSLGQGLEFLIYFQGNSAPDKSGLPSDRFSAERTGGSVSTLTIQRTQQEDSAVYLCASSLIANTGELFFGEGSRLTVL.

The sample holds a few counts of this clonotype. The chain combines TRBV7-2 with TRBJ1-6; D is undetermined. The CDR3 sequence is 13 residues long. Germline lookup yields CDR1 SGHTA and CDR2 FQGNSA. The V and J ends lost 2 bases and 14 bases respectively, with 13 bases between them. In DNA, the CDR3 is TGTGCCAGCAGCTTATCTCTGTCCGGGGCCCTCCACTTT. Amino acids: CASSLSLSGALHF. The full variable domain, rest sourced from reference TRBV7-2 and TRBJ1-6, is GAGVSQSPSNKVTEKGKDVELRCDPISGHTALYWYRQSLGQGLEFLIYFQGNSAPDKSGLPSDRFSAERTGGSVSTLTIQRTQQEDSAVYLCASSLSLSGALHFGNGTRLTVT.

The chain recombines TRBV5-1 with TRBJ2-7; TRBD1 agrees at 10 bases. Germline assignment: CDR1 SGHRS and CDR2 YFSETQ. The J segment lost 6 bases and the V segment lost 4 bases, leaving 13 bases of the junction unmatched. This CDR3 region has 16 residues. In DNA form, the CDR3 reads TGCGCCAGCAGCGGGGGCCCCGGGACAGGGGATACCGAGCAGTACTTC. Its protein product is CASSGGPGTGDTEQYF.

This clonotype showed up many times. The J gene is TRBJ1-1, the V gene TRBV5-1; possibly TRBD1 for D (6 bases). CDR1 and CDR2 from the germline V gene are SGHRS and YFSETQ. The CDR3 loop spans 15 amino acids. V shed 1 base and J shed 5 bases, with 15 bases lying between them. The CDR3 coding sequence is TGCGCCAGCAGCTTGAAGGTCGTGGGGGCTACTGAAGCTTTCTTT. This gives the protein CASSLKVVGATEAFF.

This chain uses TRBV9 with TRBJ1-1; 7 nucleotides align to TRBD1. The CDR3 extends over 15 amino acids. The V gene end was trimmed by 2 bases and the J gene end by 0 bases; junction bases not matched to a gene: 4. The germline CDR1 and CDR2 sequences are SGDLS and YYNGEE. The CDR3 protein is CASSVWDSLNTEAFF. The CDR3 DNA follows: TGTGCCAGCAGCGTGTGGGACAGCTTGAACACTGAAGCTTTCTTT.

This clonotype was detected a few times. The chain couples TRBV7-8 to TRBJ2-6, with TRBD2 identical over 8 bases. J lost 0 bases, V lost 2 bases, and 6 bases had no gene match. Germline-derived CDR1 and CDR2 are SGHVS and FQNEAQ. The CDR3 length is 18 residues. The CDR3 reads CASSLSGGPNSGANVLTF. The CDR3 DNA reads TGTGCCAGCAGCTTATCGGGGGGGCCCAACTCTGGGGCCAACGTCCTGACTTTC.

The V call is TRBV11-1, the J call TRBJ1-6, with D possibly matching TRBD1 (6 bases). CDR3 size: 18 residues. Per the germline V gene, CDR1 is SGHAT and CDR2 is FQDESV (reference sequence). Deletions cut 5 bases from V and 0 bases from J, with 17 bases between. CDR3 residues: CASSPRTETGSYNSPLHF. In DNA, the CDR3 is TGTGCCAGCAGCCCGAGGACAGAGACGGGCTCCTATAATTCACCCCTCCACTTT. The full variable domain, in which reference TRBV11-1 and TRBJ1-6 provide the parts outside the CDR3, is EAEVAQSPRYKITEKSQAVAFWCDPISGHATLYWYRQILGQGPELLVQFQDESVVDDSQLPKDRFSAERLKGVDSTLKIQPAELGDSAMYLCASSPRTETGSYNSPLHFGNGTRLTVT.

This clonotype was recorded many times. This sequence joins TRBV5-1 and TRBJ2-1; D is perhaps TRBD1 (5 bases). CDR3 size: 14 residues. Trimming shortened V by 2 bases and J by 6 bases, and 12 bases separated the two germline ends. The V gene's germline CDR1 is SGHRS and CDR2 YFSETQ. DNA for the CDR3: TGCGCCAGCAGCTTTGCGTCAGGGCTCAATGAGCAGTTCTTC. It codes for CASSFASGLNEQFF.

The V call is TRBV5-4, the J call TRBJ2-2; no firm D call. The CDR3 extends over 17 amino acids. Trimming shortened V by 0 bases and J by 1 base, and 13 bases separated the two germline ends. Germline CDR1 SGHNT, CDR2 YYREEE (reference sequence). As DNA, the CDR3 is TGTGCCAGCAGCTTGGAGGGCGTAACCCGGAACACCGGGGAGCTGTTTTTT. Protein product: CASSLEGVTRNTGELFF.

This clonotype has just a few counts. The genes are TRBV4-1 and TRBJ1-1; TRBD1 aligns across 9 bases. V was pared by 1 base and J by 10 bases, with 10 bases of the junction left unmatched. The CDR3 runs to 15 residues. The germline CDR1 and CDR2 sequences are MGHRA and YSYEKL. The CDR3 nucleotides read TGCGCCAGCAGCCAAGTCGGGACAGGGCGAATTGTAGCTTTCTTT. It yields the protein CASSQVGTGRIVAFF.

The chain joins TRBV7-3 to TRBJ2-2; perhaps TRBD1 as D (5 bases). The CDR3 covers 13 residues. CDR1 is SGHTA, CDR2 FQGTGA, per germline. V was clipped by 5 bases and J by 6 bases, with 10 bases between them. The CDR3 region is CASSRDSPGELFF. CDR3 nucleotides: TGTGCCAGCAGCCGCGACAGTCCCGGGGAGCTGTTTTTT.

This clonotype has only a few counts. The chain couples TRBV12-3 or TRBV12-4 to TRBJ2-2, with a tentative D call TRBD1 (6 bases). V gave up 3 bases and J gave up 5 bases, with 10 bases separating them. This CDR3 is 14 amino acids long. The CDR3 nucleotides are TGTGCCAGCAGTTTCTACGACAGGACCGGGGAGCTGTTTTTT. Translating it yields CASSFYDRTGELFF.

This clonotype was recorded a few times. The chain uses TRBV20-1 and TRBJ1-5; 7 bases line up with TRBD1. Germline-derived CDR1 and CDR2 are DFQATT and SNEGSKA (reference sequence). V trimming: 2 bases; J trimming: 1 base; junction bases outside the gene matches: 5. CDR3 length: 15 amino acids. The CDR3 coding sequence is TGCAGTGCTAGAACCGGGACAGAAAGCAATCAGCCCCAGCATTTT. Translation gives CSARTGTESNQPQHF.

This clonotype was detected a few times. This clone may be a read error of a much larger clone one base away. V is TRBV3-1 and J is TRBJ2-5; TRBD1 or TRBD2 may be the D gene (6 bases each). Germline CDR1 and CDR2: LGHDT and YNNKEL (reference sequence). This CDR3 has 17 amino acids. The CDR3 protein is CACSLLGGGGLQETQYF. The CDR3 DNA reads as TGTGCCTGCAGCCTCCTTGGGGGTGGGGGGCTCCAAGAGACCCAGTACTTC.

In this sample, this clonotype turned up a few times. The V gene is TRBV9, the J gene TRBJ2-3, with 8 bases fitting TRBD2. The CDR3 is made up of 16 amino acids. The trim removed 4 bases at V and 2 bases at J, leaving 9 bases unmatched. Germline loops: CDR1 SGDLS, CDR2 YYNGEE. CDR3 residues: CASSPGIAGNTDTQYF. In DNA form, the CDR3 reads TGTGCCAGCAGCCCCGGAATAGCGGGGAACACAGATACGCAGTATTTT. The complete variable domain, with remaining parts taken from reference TRBV9 and TRBJ2-3, reads DSGVTQTPKHLITATGQRVTLRCSPRSGDLSVYWYQQSLDQGLQFLIQYYNGEERAKGNILERFSAQQFPDLHSELNLSSLELGDSALYFCASSPGIAGNTDTQYFGPGTRLTVL.

This clonotype has only a few counts. The chain joins TRBV20-1 to TRBJ2-5; D might be TRBD2 (5 bases). CDR3 size: 12 residues. CDR1 is DFQATT and CDR2 is SNEGSKA in the germline V gene (reference sequence). V lost 4 bases, J lost 4 bases, and 10 bases lay in between. The CDR3 DNA reads TGCAGTGCTACGATGGCGGGAGAGACCCAGTACTTC. Translating gives CSATMAGETQYF.

This clonotype was found a few times. This chain connects TRBV12-3 or TRBV12-4 to TRBJ2-3, with unresolved D. The V and J ends lost 5 bases and 10 bases respectively, with 10 bases between them. The CDR3 has 11 residues. In DNA form, the CDR3 reads TGTGCCAGCAGTCAACAGATTGCGCAGTATTTT. Translated: CASSQQIAQYF.

The sample holds a few counts of this clonotype. The V call is TRBV14, the J call TRBJ2-1, with D unresolved. This CDR3 comprises 13 residues. V lost 1 base, J lost 12 bases, and 13 bases lay in between. Germline-derived CDR1 and CDR2 are SGHDN and FVKESK. The chain's CDR3 is CASSQGLVGGQFF. CDR3 sequence (DNA): TGTGCCAGCAGCCAAGGACTTGTCGGTGGGCAGTTCTTC.

This clonotype has only a few counts. This chain connects TRBV12-3 or TRBV12-4 to TRBJ2-7; 9 bases map to TRBD1. J lost 3 bases, V lost 5 bases, and 8 bases had no gene match. The CDR3 sequence is 15 residues long. CDR3 DNA: TGTGCCAGCAGTCCAGGGGGACAGGGCTTCTACGAGCAGTACGTC. This translates into CASSPGGQGFYEQYV.

This clonotype occurred many times. V gene TRBV12-3 or TRBV12-4 combines with J gene TRBJ1-2; D unclear. Trimming took off 5 bases at V and 8 bases at J, with 15 bases between the two ends. The CDR3 covers 13 residues. In DNA form, the CDR3 reads TGTGCCAGCAGTCCGGGAACCGAGCGGGGCTACACCTTC. Protein sequence: CASSPGTERGYTF.

J is TRBJ2-1 and V is TRBV20-1; 10 nucleotides agree with TRBD2. CDR1 DFQATT and CDR2 SNEGSKA come from the germline V gene (reference sequence). CDR3 length: 17 residues. V was pared by 6 bases and J by 0 bases, with 11 bases of the junction left unmatched. CDR3 protein: CSASSRASGSSYNEQFF. CDR3 nucleotides: TGCAGTGCCTCCTCTCGGGCTAGCGGGAGCTCCTACAATGAGCAGTTCTTC.

There are a few counts of this clonotype. The genes are TRBV7-9 and TRBJ1-2, with a possible D match to TRBD1 (6 bases). CDR3 length: 13 amino acids. CDR1 is SEHNR and CDR2 is FQNEAQ in the germline V gene (reference sequence). Between the trimmed V and J ends, which lost 5 bases and 8 bases, there was a span of 15 bases. The DNA for the CDR3 is TGTGCCAGCAGCATACAGGGTCGACTCGGCTACACCTTC. Translating gives CASSIQGRLGYTF.

Many counts were recorded for this clonotype. This chain uses TRBV12-3 or TRBV12-4 with TRBJ2-5; maybe TRBD2 (5 bases). V gave up 5 bases and J gave up 1 base, with 8 bases separating them. This CDR3 has 13 residues. CDR3 bases: TGTGCCAGCAGTCCCGGACTCCAAGAGACCCAGTACTTC. Amino acid sequence: CASSPGLQETQYF.